These 2 T cell receptor beta chains were all obtained from the same sample, sequenced in a study of cytomegalovirus exposure and HLA in healthy donors. PCR primers comprised 60 Vbeta and 13 Jbeta primers. Some clones are missing from TCRdb's copy, which holds only in-frame ones; the method was immunoSEQ multiplex PCR. The repertoire table contains tens of thousands of clones. Specimen: PBMCs. Every receptor here comes from a woman aged 30 to 39 in good health and CMV-seropositive.

The chain has TRBV7-2 and TRBJ2-7; D perhaps matches TRBD2 (5 bases). The V gene's germline CDR1 is SGHTA and CDR2 FQGNSA. This CDR3 has 13 amino acids. V was trimmed by 1 base and J by 4 bases, leaving 8 bases between them. Written as DNA, the CDR3 is TGTGCCAGCAGCTTAGTTCCGGGGTACGAGCAGTACTTC. This gives the protein CASSLVPGYEQYF.

The rearrangement joins TRBV7-9 to TRBJ2-6; no reliable D call. The germline V and J ends were trimmed by 0 bases and 6 bases, with 12 bases remaining between them. Germline loops: CDR1 SEHNR, CDR2 FQNEAQ (reference sequence). The CDR3 length is 16 residues. The CDR3 loop reads CASSLAELIQANVLTF. CDR3 sequence (DNA): TGTGCCAGCAGCTTAGCAGAATTAATACAGGCCAACGTCCTGACTTTC.